This TCR beta chain derives from a study of technical replicates of blood from a few donors. TCRdb keeps only in-frame clones here, not all; method: immunoSEQ multiplex PCR. The sample carries about 74,000 clones, around 95% recorded once. Per germline, CDR1 MGHDK and CDR2 SYGVNS. The CDR3 runs to 12 residues. Trimming took off 4 bases at V and 3 bases at J, with 6 bases between the two ends. The rearrangement uses TRBV25-1 and TRBJ1-1, with D unclear. The sequence was obtained from a human donor in good health. The sample comprised T cells isolated from PBMCs. The CDR3: CASSGGHTEAFF. The CDR3 DNA is TGTGCCAGCAGTGGAGGGCACACTGAAGCTTTCTTT.